This T cell receptor beta chain was captured by sequencing in a study of blood T cells in healthy people across ages. V lost 6 bases and J 0 bases, leaving 10 bases between the germline ends. This CDR3 contains 14 residues. Notes on the study in general: Diversity of TCR beta per million T cells declined in a roughly linear way with age.

Worth noting for this clonotype: Its antigen is currently unknown.

Per-sample PBMC isolation yielded at least 6.5 million cells. A second PCR of about 6 to 11 cycles used a sample-barcoded 5' primer and a J-beta primer mix. TCRdb fed the 5' RACE reads into MiXCR, producing one record per CDR3 protein. The data contain about a million distinct CDR3 sequences, roughly 51% of them singletons. This clonotype was obtained from a woman aged 60-75 years in good health. Source material: blood. The chain joins TRBV12-3 or TRBV12-4 to TRBJ2-3; D remains ambiguous. Here the CDR3 DNA reads TGTGCCAGCAGACCACCCGGCAGCACAGATACGCAGTATTTT. It encodes CASRPPGSTDTQYF.